Here is one T cell receptor (beta chain) with its context. Its antigen is unknown. Other DNA variants within this sample encode the same CDR3. The record originates from a study of shared clonotypes between healthy human individuals. Sorted subsets were amplified in replicate PCRs using 200 ng DNA, tens of thousands of T cell genomes. In the original analysis: Filtering of immunoSEQ junctional sequences could not match full-length read filtering. Sequencing was performed with immunoSEQ multiplex PCR; in TCRdb, only in-frame clones are kept and a portion is missing. V, J and clone size were drawn from that table, and D and trimming were deduced from the DNA. The sample shows millions of clones, about 92% of them seen only once. The trim removed 5 bases at V and 2 bases at J, leaving 4 bases unmatched. The CDR3 spans 13 residues. CDR1 SGHDT and CDR2 YYEEEE come from the germline V gene. Naive CD8 cells lacked CD45RO and underwent positive selection for CCR7, leaving out terminally differentiated effector memory CD45RA+ cells.

Study observations and caveats: Generation probabilities of non-shared clonotypes were lower (relative to those shared by all four donors).

Sample: naive CD8+ T cells from PBMCs. The rearrangement uses TRBV5-6 and TRBJ2-7; 7 bases map to TRBD1. The receptor comes from a man between 18 and 35 years old in good health. Some clones in this sample may be carry-over from other donors' samples. CDR3 sequence (DNA): TGTGCCAGCAGTCGTGACAGGGCCTACGAGCAGTACTTC. This codes for CASSRDRAYEQYF. Full variable domain (missing parts from reference TRBV5-6 and TRBJ2-7): DAGVTQSPTHLIKTRGQQVTLRCSPKSGHDTVSWYQQALGQGPQFIFQYYEEEERQRGNFPDRFSGHQFPNYSSELNVNALLLGDSALYLCASSRDRAYEQYFGPGTRLTVT.